This T cell receptor beta chain was sequenced in a study of T cells in Graves' hyperthyroidism and ophthalmopathy. Whole-study findings and limits: The model made its ophthalmopathy prediction, and onset followed a median around 6.9 months later.

The CDR3 length is 17 residues. Looked up from germline, CDR1 is SNHLY and CDR2 is FYNNEI. V trimming: 4 bases; J trimming: 4 bases; junction bases outside the gene matches: 13. Newly diagnosed hyperthyroidism, duration under 2 months, in patients aged 18 to 65. Not enrolled were patients with uncontrolled infection, other autoimmune disease, pregnancy or lactation. Diagnostic assessment was based on clinical symptoms, serum thyroxine and TRAb, thyroid ultrasound and orbital computed tomography. RNA transcripts provided the source from which TCR beta CDR3 regions were amplified. The primer set for the first-round RT-PCR of the TCR CDR3 was HTBI. TCRdb re-called the multiplex PCR reads through MiXCR, storing one row per CDR3 protein. The repertoire holds about 480,000 distinct CDR3 sequences, around 14% seen once, with roughly 17% in the top ten. To note about this clonotype: Its antigen is undetermined.

The TCR originated in a woman younger than 35 with Graves' hyperthyroidism. Sequencing input: blood. V usage is TRBV2 and J usage is TRBJ2-3; 8 bases fit TRBD1. The CDR3 DNA follows: TGTGCCAGCAGTGGGCAGGGGGCGAGCTTAAGTTCAGATACGCAGTATTTT. Amino acid sequence: CASSGQGASLSSDTQYF.